This T cell receptor beta chain is from a study of cytomegalovirus exposure and HLA in healthy donors. Study-wide context: From HLA-typed donors, an early data release held roughly 80 million unique TCRs. Researchers found that roughly 77% of a few hundred genotyped donors fell within the Caucasian-associated ancestry cluster. Study-level results: In a later analysis, across HLA loci, associated TCR counts were highest for DRB1, lowest for HLA-C. In presence/absence analyses, roughly uniform sequencing depth across donors was assumed.

As to this clone: Its antigen is as yet unknown.

CDR3 size: 16 residues. The study ran its PCR with 60 Vbeta and 13 Jbeta primers. TCRdb's table, derived via immunoSEQ multiplex PCR, lists solely in-frame clones and lacks some. The sample comprises 150,000 to 200,000 clones, 85% of which are singletons, and 1% rests with the top ten. V is TRBV12-2 and J is TRBJ2-5; the table calls TRBD1, which could not be checked here. TRBV12-2 is flagged as a pseudogene. The sequence was obtained from a boy aged 2 to 10 in good health and CMV-seronegative. The sample taken for sequencing was PBMCs. The CDR3 DNA reads TGTGCAAGTCGCTTAGCGGGTAGACAGGGGCCAAAGACCCAGTACTTC. This encodes CASRLAGRQGPKTQYF.